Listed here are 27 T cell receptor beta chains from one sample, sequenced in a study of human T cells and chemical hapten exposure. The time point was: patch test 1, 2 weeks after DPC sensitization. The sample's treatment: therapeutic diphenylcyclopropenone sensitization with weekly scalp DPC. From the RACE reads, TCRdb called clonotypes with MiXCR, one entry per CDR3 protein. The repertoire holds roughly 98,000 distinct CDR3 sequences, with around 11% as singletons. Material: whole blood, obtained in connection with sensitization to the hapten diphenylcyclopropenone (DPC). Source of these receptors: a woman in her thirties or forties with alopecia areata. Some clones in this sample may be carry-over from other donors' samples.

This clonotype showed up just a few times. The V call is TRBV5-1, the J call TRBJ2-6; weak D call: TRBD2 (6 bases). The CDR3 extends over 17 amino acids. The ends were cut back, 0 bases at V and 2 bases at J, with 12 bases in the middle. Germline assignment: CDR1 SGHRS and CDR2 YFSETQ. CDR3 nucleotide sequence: TGCGCCAGCAGCTTGGACCCCTTAGCGGCTGGGGCCAACGTCCTGACTTTC. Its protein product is CASSLDPLAAGANVLTF.

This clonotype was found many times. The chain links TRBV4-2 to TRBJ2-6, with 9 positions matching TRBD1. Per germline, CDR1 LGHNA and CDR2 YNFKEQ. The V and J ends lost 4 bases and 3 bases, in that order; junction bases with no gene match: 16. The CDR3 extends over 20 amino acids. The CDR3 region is CASSPQPLQGAGGGANVLTF. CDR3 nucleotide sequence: TGTGCCAGCAGCCCTCAACCCTTACAGGGGGCTGGAGGTGGGGCCAACGTCCTGACTTTC.

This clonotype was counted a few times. The CDR3 sequence is CASSLVPSGIETQYF. The DNA for the CDR3 is TGTGCCAGCAGCTTGGTGCCGAGCGGGATTGAGACCCAGTACTTC. V usage is TRBV5-6 and J usage is TRBJ2-5; 7 bases are shared with TRBD2. Germline V gene data show CDR1 as SGHDT and CDR2 as YYEEEE. This CDR3 has 15 residues. Unmatched junction bases numbered 7, after V lost 0 bases and J lost 5 bases.

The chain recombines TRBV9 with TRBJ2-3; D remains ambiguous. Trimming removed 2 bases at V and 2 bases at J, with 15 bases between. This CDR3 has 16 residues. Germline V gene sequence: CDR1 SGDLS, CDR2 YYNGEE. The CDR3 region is CASSVSKGALTDTQYF. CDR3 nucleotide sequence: TGTGCCAGCAGCGTTAGTAAGGGCGCACTCACAGATACGCAGTATTTT.

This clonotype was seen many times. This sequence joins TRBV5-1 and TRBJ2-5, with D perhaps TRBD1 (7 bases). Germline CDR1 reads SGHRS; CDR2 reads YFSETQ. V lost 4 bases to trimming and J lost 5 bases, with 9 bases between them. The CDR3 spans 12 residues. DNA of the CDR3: TGCGCCAGCAGCGCGGGACAGGAGACCCAGTACTTC. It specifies CASSAGQETQYF.

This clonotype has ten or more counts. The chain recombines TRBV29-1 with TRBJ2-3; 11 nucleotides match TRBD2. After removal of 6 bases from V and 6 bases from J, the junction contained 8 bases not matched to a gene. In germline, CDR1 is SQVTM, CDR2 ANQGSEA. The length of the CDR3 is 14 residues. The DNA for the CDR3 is TGCAGCGTGACCGTTTCTAGCGGGAGGGATACGCAGTATTTT. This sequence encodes CSVTVSSGRDTQYF.

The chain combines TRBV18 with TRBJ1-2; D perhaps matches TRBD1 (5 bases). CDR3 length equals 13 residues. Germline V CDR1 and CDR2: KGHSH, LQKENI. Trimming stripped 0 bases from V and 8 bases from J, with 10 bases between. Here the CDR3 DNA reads TGTGCCAGCTCACCACCGCTCAGGGACGGCTACACCTTC. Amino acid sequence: CASSPPLRDGYTF.

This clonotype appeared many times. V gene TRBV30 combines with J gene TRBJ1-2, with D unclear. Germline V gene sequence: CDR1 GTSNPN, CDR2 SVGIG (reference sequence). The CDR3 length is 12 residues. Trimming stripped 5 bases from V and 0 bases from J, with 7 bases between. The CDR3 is CAWSRANYGYTF. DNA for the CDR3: TGTGCCTGGTCCCGAGCTAACTATGGCTACACCTTC.

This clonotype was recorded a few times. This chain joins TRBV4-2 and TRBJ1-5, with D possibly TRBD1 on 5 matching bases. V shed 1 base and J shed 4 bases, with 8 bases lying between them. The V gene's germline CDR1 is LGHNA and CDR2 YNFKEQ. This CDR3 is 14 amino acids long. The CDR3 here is CASSQGDGNQPQHF. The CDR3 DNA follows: TGTGCCAGCAGCCAAGGGGACGGGAATCAGCCCCAGCATTTT.

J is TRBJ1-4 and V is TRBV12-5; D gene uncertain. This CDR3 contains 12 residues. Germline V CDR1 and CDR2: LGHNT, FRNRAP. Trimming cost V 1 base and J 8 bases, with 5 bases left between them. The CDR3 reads CASGLEVEKLFF. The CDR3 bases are TGTGCTAGTGGTTTGGAGGTGGAAAAACTGTTTTTT.

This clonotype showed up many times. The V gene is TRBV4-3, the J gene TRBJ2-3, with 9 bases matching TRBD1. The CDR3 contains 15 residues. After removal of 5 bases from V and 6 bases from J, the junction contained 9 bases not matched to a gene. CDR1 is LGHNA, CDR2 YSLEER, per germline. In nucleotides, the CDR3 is TGCGCCAGCAGCTACCGGGACAGGGCAGCGGATACGCAGTATTTT. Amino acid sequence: CASSYRDRAADTQYF.

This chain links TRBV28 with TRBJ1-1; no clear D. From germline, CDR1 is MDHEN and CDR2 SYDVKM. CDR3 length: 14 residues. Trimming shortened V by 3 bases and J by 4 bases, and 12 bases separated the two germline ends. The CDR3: CASSFPTEGTEAFF. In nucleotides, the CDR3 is TGTGCCAGCAGTTTCCCCACAGAGGGCACTGAAGCTTTCTTT.

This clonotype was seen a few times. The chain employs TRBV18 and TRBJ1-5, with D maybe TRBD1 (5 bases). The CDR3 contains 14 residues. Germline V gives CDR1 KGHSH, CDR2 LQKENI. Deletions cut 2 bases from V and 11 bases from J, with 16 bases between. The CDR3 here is CASSPGGSRGAQHF. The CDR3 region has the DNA TGTGCCAGCTCACCAGGAGGGTCTAGGGGAGCCCAGCATTTT.

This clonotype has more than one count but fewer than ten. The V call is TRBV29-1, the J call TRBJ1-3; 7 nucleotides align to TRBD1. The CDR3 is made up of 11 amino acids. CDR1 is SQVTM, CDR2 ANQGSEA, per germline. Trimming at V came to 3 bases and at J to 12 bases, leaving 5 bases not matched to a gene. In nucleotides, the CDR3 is TGCAGCGTTGATTCCGGGACAGTCATATATTTT. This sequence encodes CSVDSGTVIYF.

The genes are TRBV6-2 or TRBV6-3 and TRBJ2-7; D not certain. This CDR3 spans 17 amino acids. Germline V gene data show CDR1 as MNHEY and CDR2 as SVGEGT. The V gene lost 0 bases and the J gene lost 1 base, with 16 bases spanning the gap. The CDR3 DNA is TGTGCCAGCAGTTACTCGCCCTTACGACACGTTTCCTACGAGCAGTACTTC. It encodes CASSYSPLRHVSYEQYF.

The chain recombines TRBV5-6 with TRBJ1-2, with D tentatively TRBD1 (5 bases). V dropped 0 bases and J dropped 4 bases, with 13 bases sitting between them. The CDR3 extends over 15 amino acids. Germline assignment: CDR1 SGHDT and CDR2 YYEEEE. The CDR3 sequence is CASSLDVDSRYGYTF. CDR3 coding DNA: TGTGCCAGCAGCTTGGACGTCGACAGCCGCTATGGCTACACCTTC.

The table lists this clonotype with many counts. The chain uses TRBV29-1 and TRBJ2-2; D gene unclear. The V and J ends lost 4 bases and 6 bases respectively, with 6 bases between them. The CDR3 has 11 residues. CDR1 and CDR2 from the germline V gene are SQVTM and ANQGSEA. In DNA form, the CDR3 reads TGCAGCGTTGCTTCGGCCGGGGAGCTGTTTTTT. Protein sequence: CSVASAGELFF.

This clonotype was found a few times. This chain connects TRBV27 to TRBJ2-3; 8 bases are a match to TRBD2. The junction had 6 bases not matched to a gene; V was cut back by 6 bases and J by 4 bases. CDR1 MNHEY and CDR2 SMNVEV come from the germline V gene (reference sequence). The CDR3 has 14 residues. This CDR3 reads CASRGAGDADTQYF. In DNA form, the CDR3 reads TGTGCCAGCAGGGGAGCGGGAGATGCAGATACGCAGTATTTT.

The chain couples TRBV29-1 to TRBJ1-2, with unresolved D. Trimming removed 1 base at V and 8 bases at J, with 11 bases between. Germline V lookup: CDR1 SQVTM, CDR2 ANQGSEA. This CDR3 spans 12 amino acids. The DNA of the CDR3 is TGCAGCGTTGAAGGAAGGCGAGGAGGCTACACCTTC. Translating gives CSVEGRRGGYTF.

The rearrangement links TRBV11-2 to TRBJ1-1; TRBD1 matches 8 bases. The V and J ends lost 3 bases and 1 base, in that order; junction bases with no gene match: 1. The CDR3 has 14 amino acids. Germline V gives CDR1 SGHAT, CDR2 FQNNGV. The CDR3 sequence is CASSFGQGNTEAFF. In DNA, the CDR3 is TGTGCCAGCAGCTTTGGACAGGGGAACACTGAAGCTTTCTTT. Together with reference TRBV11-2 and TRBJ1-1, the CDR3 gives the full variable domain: EAGVAQSPRYKIIEKRQSVAFWCNPISGHATLYWYQQILGQGPKLLIQFQNNGVVDDSQLPKDRFSAERLKGVDSTLKIQPAKLEDSAVYLCASSFGQGNTEAFFGQGTRLTVV.

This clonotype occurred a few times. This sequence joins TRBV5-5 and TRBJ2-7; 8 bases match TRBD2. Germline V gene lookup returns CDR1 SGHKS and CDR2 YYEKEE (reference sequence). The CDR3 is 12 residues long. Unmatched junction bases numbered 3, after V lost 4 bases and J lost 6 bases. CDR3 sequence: CASSQTSGEQYF. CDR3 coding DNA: TGTGCCAGCAGCCAAACTAGCGGCGAGCAGTACTTC.

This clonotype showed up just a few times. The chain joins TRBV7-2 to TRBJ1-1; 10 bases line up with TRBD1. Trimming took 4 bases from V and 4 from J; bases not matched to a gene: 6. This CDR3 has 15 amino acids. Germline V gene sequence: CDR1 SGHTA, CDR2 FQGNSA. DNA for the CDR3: TGTGCCAGCAGCTCCTCGACAGGGGGCTTCACTGAAGCTTTCTTT. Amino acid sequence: CASSSSTGGFTEAFF.

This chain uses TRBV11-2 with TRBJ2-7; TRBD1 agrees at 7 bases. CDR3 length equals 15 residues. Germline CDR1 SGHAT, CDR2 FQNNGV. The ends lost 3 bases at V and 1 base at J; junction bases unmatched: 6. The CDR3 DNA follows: TGTGCCAGCAGCTTCGGACAGGAGATTTCCTACGAGCAGTACTTC. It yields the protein CASSFGQEISYEQYF.

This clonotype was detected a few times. The CDR3 reads CASSLSGLYGYTF. Here the CDR3 DNA reads TGTGCCAGCAGTTTATCGGGACTGTATGGCTACACCTTC. The rearrangement links TRBV27 to TRBJ1-2; a weak D match, TRBD1 (5 bases). The germline CDR1 and CDR2 sequences are MNHEY and SMNVEV (reference sequence). V was cut by 0 bases and J by 5 bases, with 7 bases left in between. CDR3 length: 13 amino acids.

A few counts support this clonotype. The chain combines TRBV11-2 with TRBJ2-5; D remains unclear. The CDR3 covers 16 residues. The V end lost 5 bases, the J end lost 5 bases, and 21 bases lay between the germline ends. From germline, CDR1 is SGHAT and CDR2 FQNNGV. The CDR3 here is CASSVRLASRLETQYF. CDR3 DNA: TGTGCCAGCAGCGTTCGACTGGCATCTCGGTTGGAGACCCAGTACTTC.

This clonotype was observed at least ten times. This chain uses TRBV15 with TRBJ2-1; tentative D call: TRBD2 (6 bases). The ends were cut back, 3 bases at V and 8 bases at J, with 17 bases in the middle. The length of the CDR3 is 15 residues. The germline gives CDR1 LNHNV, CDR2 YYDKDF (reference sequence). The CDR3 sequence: CATSRGGGGGDEQFF. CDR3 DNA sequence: TGTGCCACCAGCAGGGGAGGTGGCGGCGGCGATGAGCAGTTCTTC.

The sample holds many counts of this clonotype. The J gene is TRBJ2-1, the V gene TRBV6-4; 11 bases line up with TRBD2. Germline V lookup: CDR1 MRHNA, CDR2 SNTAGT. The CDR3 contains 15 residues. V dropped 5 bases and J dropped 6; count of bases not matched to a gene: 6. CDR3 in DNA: TGTGCCAGCAGTCAACTAGCGGGAGAGGTCAATGAGCAGTTCTTC. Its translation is CASSQLAGEVNEQFF.